These 14 T cell receptor beta chains were all obtained from the same sample, sequenced in a study of cytomegalovirus exposure and HLA in healthy donors. The PCR used 60 Vbeta and 13 Jbeta primers. Here immunoSEQ multiplex PCR was the method, and the copy in TCRdb shows in-frame clones only, minus some. Here the sample spans some 200,000 clones, approximately 79% being singletons. Material for sequencing was PBMCs. Every receptor here comes from a girl aged 2 to 9 in good health and CMV-seronegative.

The rearrangement joins TRBV5-4 to TRBJ2-3; 8 bases line up with TRBD2. Germline V lookup: CDR1 SGHNT, CDR2 YYREEE (reference sequence). V trimming: 4 bases; J trimming: 3 bases; junction bases outside the gene matches: 7. This CDR3 is 15 amino acids long. Here the CDR3 reads CASSISGTSTDTQYF. CDR3 in DNA: TGTGCCAGCAGCATATCCGGGACTAGTACAGATACGCAGTATTTT. Together with reference TRBV5-4 and TRBJ2-3, the CDR3 gives the full variable domain: ETGVTQSPTHLIKTRGQQVTLRCSSQSGHNTVSWYQQALGQGPQFIFQYYREEENGRGNFPPRFSGLQFPNYSSELNVNALELDDSALYLCASSISGTSTDTQYFGPGTRLTVL.

The CDR3 region is CASSNEGGLDNSPLHF. The DNA for the CDR3 is TGTGCCAGTAGTAACGAGGGCGGCCTTGATAATTCACCCCTCCACTTT. This rearrangement joins TRBV19 to TRBJ1-6, with no clear D. Trimming took 4 bases from V and 5 from J, leaving 15 bases between them. There are 16 residues in the CDR3. Germline CDR1 is LNHDA and CDR2 is SQIVND (reference sequence).

The chain uses TRBV19 and TRBJ1-5; maybe TRBD1 (6 bases). The germline gives CDR1 LNHDA, CDR2 SQIVND (reference sequence). V dropped 5 bases and J dropped 1 base, with 9 bases sitting between them. The CDR3 has 14 residues. CDR3 sequence reads: CASSPGGSNQPQHF. The CDR3 DNA reads as TGTGCCAGTAGTCCGGGGGGCAGCAATCAGCCCCAGCATTTT.

This rearrangement joins TRBV6-5 to TRBJ1-3, with TRBD1 identical over 8 bases. The CDR3 loop spans 14 amino acids. J lost 10 bases, V lost 2 bases, and 7 bases had no gene match. Germline CDR1 reads MNHEY; CDR2 reads SVGAGI. The CDR3 DNA sequence: TGTGCCAGCAGTTACGGGGCAGGGGGCTATACCATATATTTT. Protein: CASSYGAGGYTIYF.

The V and J genes are TRBV29-1 and TRBJ2-7; 9 bases align to TRBD1. J was trimmed by 0 bases and V by 7 bases; bases with no gene match: 7. The CDR3 extends over 14 amino acids. CDR1 SQVTM and CDR2 ANQGSEA come from the germline V gene. CDR3 sequence reads: CSARTGVSSYEQYF. The CDR3 DNA sequence: TGCAGCGCCCGGACAGGGGTAAGCTCCTACGAGCAGTACTTC.

The chain carries TRBV5-1 and TRBJ1-6; no definite D call. The V gene lost 0 bases and the J gene lost 4 bases, with 5 bases spanning the gap. Germline CDR1 and CDR2: SGHRS and YFSETQ. This CDR3 is built from 14 residues. The DNA of the CDR3 is TGCGCCAGCAGCTTGGAACTGTATAATTCACCCCTCCACTTT. Its protein product is CASSLELYNSPLHF. Full variable domain (remainder filled in from reference TRBV5-1 and TRBJ1-6): KAGVTQTPRYLIKTRGQQVTLSCSPISGHRSVSWYQQTPGQGLQFLFEYFSETQRNKGNFPGRFSGRQFSNSRSEMNVSTLELGDSALYLCASSLELYNSPLHFGNGTRLTVT.

This clone has just one count. Relative to the germline gene, one junction end is altered; a read error may explain this. The rearrangement joins TRBV6-6 to TRBJ1-2, with TRBD1 as a possible D gene (5 bases). Germline lookup yields CDR1 MNHNY and CDR2 SVGAGI (reference sequence). The CDR3 spans 15 residues. The CDR3 DNA sequence: TGTGCCAGCAGTTTAAGCGGGGGATGGAACTATGACTACACCTTC. Residues: CASSLSGGWNYDYTF.

A note on this clone: An end of the junction does not agree with germline; a read error may underlie this. This sequence joins TRBV30 and TRBJ2-7; 8 bases agree with TRBD2. The germline V gene encodes CDR1 GTSNPN and CDR2 SVGIG (reference sequence). The CDR3 sequence is 14 residues long. CDR3 sequence reads: CAWSLSGRAYERYF. CDR3 DNA sequence: TGTGCCTGGAGTTTAAGCGGGAGAGCCTACGAGCGGTACTTC. The variable domain in full, with the rest retrieved from reference TRBV30 and TRBJ2-7, is SQTIHQWPATLVQPVGSPLSLECTVEGTSNPNLYWYRQAAGRGLQLLFYSVGIGQISSEVPQNLSASRPQDRQFILSSKKLLLSDSGFYLCAWSLSGRAYERYFGPGTRLTVT.

This clone was picked up a small number of times. The J gene is TRBJ2-7, the V gene TRBV27, with 9 bases matching TRBD1. The CDR3 consists of 18 residues. CDR1 and CDR2 (germline): MNHEY, SMNVEV (reference sequence). V was pared by 2 bases and J by 1 base, with 12 bases of the junction left unmatched. CDR3 amino acids: CASSLRGGYRGQSYEQYF. The CDR3, as DNA: TGTGCCAGCAGTTTACGAGGGGGGTACAGGGGGCAGTCCTACGAGCAGTACTTC.

This clone has only one observation. The chain uses TRBV13 and TRBJ2-7, with 9 bases that match TRBD1. CDR1 is PRHDT, CDR2 FYEKMQ, per germline (reference sequence). J lost 2 bases, V lost 6 bases, and 11 bases had no gene match. CDR3 length: 16 residues. The CDR3 region is CASRSSWDRDTYEQYF. The CDR3 nucleotides read TGTGCCAGCAGATCAAGCTGGGACAGGGACACCTACGAGCAGTACTTC.

The chain recombines TRBV19 with TRBJ2-1; 11 bases agree with TRBD2. Germline-derived CDR1 and CDR2 are LNHDA and SQIVND (reference sequence). Unmatched junction bases numbered 7, after V lost 6 bases and J lost 9 bases. This CDR3 is 14 amino acids long. This CDR3 is CASRLAGGHGEQFF. The DNA of the CDR3 is TGTGCCAGTAGGTTAGCGGGAGGGCACGGTGAGCAGTTCTTC.

The J gene is TRBJ2-5, the V gene TRBV5-1; no clear D. Germline lookup yields CDR1 SGHRS and CDR2 YFSETQ. V lost 3 bases to trimming and J lost 1 base, with 13 bases between them. This CDR3 contains 15 residues. CDR3 amino acids: CASSSFSAGQETQYF. CDR3 bases: TGCGCCAGCAGCTCGTTCAGCGCCGGCCAAGAGACCCAGTACTTC.

This clone was seen only once. The chain links TRBV19 to TRBJ2-7; TRBD2 is a possible D gene (5 bases). Germline assignment: CDR1 LNHDA and CDR2 SQIVND (reference sequence). V lost 1 base, J lost 2 bases, and 12 bases lay in between. The CDR3 has 15 amino acids. The chain's CDR3 is CASSIARTAPYEQYF. The CDR3 nucleotides are TGTGCCAGTAGTATAGCACGGACTGCCCCCTACGAGCAGTACTTC.

The chain couples TRBV19 to TRBJ1-1; D is uncertain. From germline, CDR1 is LNHDA and CDR2 SQIVND (reference sequence). V dropped 3 bases and J dropped 4 bases, with 12 bases sitting between them. This CDR3 comprises 14 residues. The CDR3 nucleotides are TGTGCCAGTAGTATCACGGGTTATGCCACTGAAGCTTTCTTT. Translated: CASSITGYATEAFF.